This entry lists 20 T cell receptor beta chains sequenced from one sample in a study of T-cell reconstitution after alpha-beta-depleted transplantation in children. TCRbeta library preparation incorporated unique molecular identifiers. TCRdb re-derived calls from the PCR reads in MiXCR, one entry per CDR3 protein. The profile shows 250,000 or so distinct CDR3 sequences, more than 20% of them singletons. The sample here was PBMCs, mostly from graft donor cells, taken 360 days after TCRalphabeta/CD19-depleted stem cell transplant. The receptors were sampled from a female patient between 2 and 15 years old who had a stem cell transplant for congenital amegakaryocytic thrombocytopenia, so the T cells may come from the graft donor.

V gene TRBV20-1 combines with J gene TRBJ1-2; D is undetermined. The CDR3 runs 15 residues. Per the germline V gene, CDR1 is DFQATT and CDR2 is SNEGSKA (reference sequence). Trimming pared 0 bases from V and 0 bases from J, leaving 11 bases between. DNA for the CDR3: TGCAGTGCTAGAGATAGGGAGTACTCTAACTATGGCTACACCTTC. Its protein is CSARDREYSNYGYTF.

This sequence joins TRBV2 and TRBJ1-1; D uncertain. The germline V gene has CDR1 SNHLY and CDR2 FYNNEI. The CDR3 is made up of 12 amino acids. The germline V and J ends were trimmed by 2 bases and 8 bases, with 9 bases remaining between them. CDR3 loop: CASSESVREAFF. The CDR3 DNA is TGTGCCAGCAGTGAATCAGTCAGGGAAGCTTTCTTT. Combining the CDR3 with reference TRBV2 and TRBJ1-1 gives the whole variable domain EPEVTQTPSHQVTQMGQEVILRCVPISNHLYFYWYRQILGQKVEFLVSFYNNEISEKSEIFDDQFSVERPDGSNFTLKIRSTKLEDSAMYFCASSESVREAFFGQGTRLTVV.

The chain couples TRBV5-1 to TRBJ1-1; possibly TRBD1 for D (5 bases). The V gene lost 4 bases and the J gene lost 8 bases, with 15 bases spanning the gap. Germline V gene data show CDR1 as SGHRS and CDR2 as YFSETQ. The CDR3 loop spans 13 amino acids. CDR3 in amino acids: CASSRVREREAFF. The CDR3 region has the DNA TGCGCCAGCAGCCGGGTCAGGGAGAGAGAAGCTTTCTTT. Drawing the rest from reference TRBV5-1 and TRBJ1-1, the complete variable domain is KAGVTQTPRYLIKTRGQQVTLSCSPISGHRSVSWYQQTPGQGLQFLFEYFSETQRNKGNFPGRFSGRQFSNSRSEMNVSTLELGDSALYLCASSRVREREAFFGQGTRLTVV.

In this sample, this clonotype turned up a few times. One end of the junction does not line up with germline, which may come from a read error. V is TRBV12-3 or TRBV12-4 and J is TRBJ2-3; 11 nucleotides line up with TRBD2. The length of the CDR3 is 13 residues. In DNA form, the CDR3 reads TGTGCCAGCAGTATCAACCGACTAGCGGGGTGGGATTTT. This sequence encodes CASSINRLAGWDF.

This clonotype was recorded at least ten times. This sequence joins TRBV6-5 and TRBJ1-4; D remains ambiguous. The ends were cut back, 3 bases at V and 3 bases at J, with 8 bases in the middle. Germline V gives CDR1 MNHEY, CDR2 SVGAGI. The CDR3 length is 14 residues. This CDR3 reads CASSYGRSNEKLFF. The DNA of the CDR3 is TGTGCCAGCAGTTATGGCAGATCTAATGAAAAACTGTTTTTT.

This clonotype was seen more than once but under ten times. The chain is built from TRBV12-3 or TRBV12-4 and TRBJ2-5; 8 bases are shared with TRBD1. This CDR3 spans 16 amino acids. The V and J ends lost 4 bases and 5 bases, in that order; junction bases with no gene match: 12. CDR3 amino acids: CASSSPNRGAGETQYF. The CDR3 region has the DNA TGTGCCAGCAGTTCCCCCAACAGGGGGGCAGGGGAGACCCAGTACTTC.

With respect to this clonotype: Given the absence of the conserved phenylalanine or tryptophan at the CDR3 end, a read error is likely. This rearrangement joins TRBV25-1 to TRBJ1-1; D is possibly TRBD1 (5 bases). Germline CDR1 is MGHDK and CDR2 is SYGVNS. The ends were cut back, 4 bases at V and 6 bases at J, with 6 bases in the middle. The CDR3 runs to 11 residues. Written as DNA, the CDR3 is TGTGCCAGCAGTGGGGGCCCTGAAGCTTTCTAT. Translating it yields CASSGGPEAFY.

The V call is TRBV5-1, the J call TRBJ2-3; unclear D gene. The CDR3 is 17 amino acids. V lost 0 bases and J 2 bases, leaving 16 bases between the germline ends. CDR1 and CDR2 from the germline V gene are SGHRS and YFSETQ. The CDR3: CASSLERQVCHTDTQYF. The DNA of the CDR3 is TGCGCCAGCAGCTTGGAGCGCCAGGTTTGTCACACAGATACGCAGTATTTT.

This clonotype occurred once. This chain connects TRBV7-9 to TRBJ1-2; D not resolved. The V end was cut by 6 bases, the J end by 4 bases, with 12 bases between. The CDR3 has 13 amino acids. Germline values: CDR1 SEHNR, CDR2 FQNEAQ (reference sequence). Here the CDR3 reads CASRAETIYGYTF. The CDR3 coding sequence is TGTGCCAGCAGAGCGGAAACGATCTATGGCTACACCTTC. Supplemented by reference TRBV7-9 and TRBJ1-2, the full variable domain reads DTGVSQNPRHKITKRGQNVTFRCDPISEHNRLYWYRQTLGQGPEFLTYFQNEAQLEKSRLLSDRFSAERPKGSFSTLEIQRTEQGDSAMYLCASRAETIYGYTFGSGTRLTVV.

This chain connects TRBV29-1 to TRBJ2-2, with D uncertain. CDR1 SQVTM and CDR2 ANQGSEA come from the germline V gene. The CDR3 spans 14 residues. Trimming left V 7 bases short and J 4 bases short, with 16 bases between. This CDR3 is CSGLKGKSTGELFF. The CDR3 DNA reads as TGCAGCGGATTAAAAGGCAAATCCACCGGGGAGCTGTTTTTT.

The rearrangement joins TRBV15 to TRBJ1-3, with D possibly being TRBD1 (6 bases). This CDR3 spans 14 amino acids. Germline CDR1 and CDR2: LNHNV and YYDKDF (reference sequence). V was clipped by 7 bases and J by 4 bases, with 14 bases between them. The CDR3 coding sequence is TGTGCCACCAAGGACAGCGGGAAAGGAAACACCATATATTTT. Translated: CATKDSGKGNTIYF.

In its sample, this clonotype was seen many times. CDR3 region: CARVKSGCAETQYF. The CDR3 DNA is TGCGCCAGGGTTAAGTCAGGGTGTGCGGAGACCCAGTACTTC. The V gene is TRBV5-1, the J gene TRBJ2-5, with D tentatively TRBD1 (5 bases). The CDR3 is made up of 14 amino acids. V was trimmed by 8 bases and J by 5 bases, leaving 19 bases between them. Germline V gene sequence: CDR1 SGHRS, CDR2 YFSETQ.

The gene calls are TRBV4-3 and TRBJ2-2; D is possibly TRBD2 (6 bases). The CDR3 has 14 amino acids. CDR1 is LGHNA and CDR2 is YSLEER in the germline V gene. Trimming stripped 2 bases from V and 6 bases from J, with 10 bases between. The DNA of the CDR3 is TGCGCCAGCAGCCAATGGGAGGTCGCCGGGGAGCTGTTTTTT. Its protein is CASSQWEVAGELFF.

This clonotype was recorded at least ten times. The J gene is TRBJ2-5, the V gene TRBV12-3 or TRBV12-4; the D is unclear. The CDR3 spans 12 residues. Trimming stripped 3 bases from V and 4 bases from J, with 6 bases between. CDR3 in amino acids: CASSFRLETQYF. CDR3 bases: TGTGCCAGCAGTTTCCGCTTAGAGACCCAGTACTTC.

At least ten counts were recorded for this clonotype. The V call is TRBV20-1, the J call TRBJ2-7, with D tentatively TRBD2 (5 bases). The CDR3 contains 14 residues. CDR1 and CDR2 (germline): DFQATT, SNEGSKA (reference sequence). The V end lost 5 bases, the J end lost 0 bases, and 14 bases lay between the germline ends. This CDR3 is CSAQSGADSYEQYF. CDR3 nucleotides: TGCAGTGCTCAAAGCGGAGCGGACTCCTACGAGCAGTACTTC.

This clonotype was seen ten or more times. This chain links TRBV12-3 or TRBV12-4 with TRBJ2-7; 8 nucleotides agree with TRBD2. Losses at the gene ends were 5 bases for V and 1 base for J; bases not matched to a gene: 10. The CDR3 is made up of 16 amino acids. CDR3 nucleotides: TGTGCCAGCAGTCCCCTAGGGCGCGGGGGGTCCTACGAGCAGTACTTC. Amino acids: CASSPLGRGGSYEQYF.

The chain has TRBV28 and TRBJ2-7; TRBD1 matches 9 bases. The junction had 6 bases not matched to a gene; V was cut back by 5 bases and J by 4 bases. The CDR3 runs to 14 residues. CDR1 is MDHEN, CDR2 SYDVKM, per germline. In DNA form, the CDR3 reads TGTGCCAGCAGTCGGGACAGGGTCCGTTACGAGCAGTACTTC. Protein sequence: CASSRDRVRYEQYF.

This chain links TRBV20-1 with TRBJ2-1, with 9 bases fitting TRBD2. The CDR3 has 11 residues. Germline CDR1 DFQATT, CDR2 SNEGSKA (reference sequence). J lost 10 bases, V lost 6 bases, and 4 bases had no gene match. The CDR3 bases are TGCAGTGCCAGTAGCGGGAGAGAGCAGTTCTTC. This gives the protein CSASSGREQFF.

The rearrangement uses TRBV20-1 and TRBJ2-1; 7 bases agree with TRBD2. Per germline, CDR1 DFQATT and CDR2 SNEGSKA (reference sequence). The junction had 0 bases not matched to a gene; V was cut back by 0 bases and J by 7 bases. This CDR3 contains 12 residues. The CDR3 sequence is CSARELANEQFF. The CDR3 DNA sequence: TGCAGTGCTAGAGAACTAGCGAATGAGCAGTTCTTC.

This rearrangement joins TRBV4-3 to TRBJ2-1, with 8 bases identical to TRBD2. Germline trimming cut 0 bases from V and 6 bases from J; bases unmatched to any gene: 4. The CDR3 spans 15 residues. Germline V gives CDR1 LGHNA, CDR2 YSLEER. The CDR3 loop is CASSQDLLAVNEQFF. The CDR3 nucleotides read TGCGCCAGCAGCCAAGACTTACTAGCGGTCAATGAGCAGTTCTTC.